Listed here are 7 T cell receptor beta chains from one sample, sequenced in a study of blood T cell repertoires in COVID-19. Assay used: immunoSEQ multiplex PCR; TCRdb lists only in-frame clones, some missing. The sample records a few hundred thousand clones, around nine tenths being singletons. Sequencing was carried out using PBMCs or T cells enriched from blood (not recorded which). The receptors originated from a woman aged 45-59 years who had been exposed to COVID-19.

In DNA form, the CDR3 reads TGTGCCACCAGTGACACACCGGGACTAGCGGGGATTCGGAATGAGCAGTTCTTC. Translating gives CATSDTPGLAGIRNEQFF. The J gene is TRBJ2-1, the V gene TRBV24-1; 13 bases map to TRBD2. Germline values: CDR1 KGHDR, CDR2 SFDVKD. With V trimmed by 4 bases and J by 7 bases, 12 bases remained unmatched. The CDR3 spans 18 residues.

This chain joins TRBV5-6 and TRBJ1-2; D gene ambiguous. The CDR3 is 11 residues long. CDR1 and CDR2 from the germline V gene are SGHDT and YYEEEE. Trimming removed 5 bases from V and 4 bases from J, with 6 bases in between. The CDR3 DNA is TGTGCCAGCAGTCGGGGCTATGGCTACACCTTC. Protein sequence: CASSRGYGYTF.

V and J are TRBV27 and TRBJ2-2; D may be TRBD1 (6 bases). This CDR3 spans 15 amino acids. Per germline, CDR1 MNHEY and CDR2 SMNVEV (reference sequence). V lost 6 bases and J lost 1, with 12 bases in between. CDR3 DNA: TGTGCCAGCAGCGGCGACAGGAGGAACACCGGGGAGCTGTTTTTT. This codes for CASSGDRRNTGELFF.

The chain recombines TRBV30 with TRBJ2-6; D not certain. Trimming cost V 8 bases and J 4 bases, with 9 bases left between them. Germline values: CDR1 GTSNPN, CDR2 SVGIG (reference sequence). The CDR3 is 12 residues long. CDR3 coding DNA: TGTGCCCACACAATGGGGGCCAACGTCCTGACTTTC. It yields the protein CAHTMGANVLTF.

The CDR3 sequence is CASSITGAPTEAFF. The CDR3 coding sequence is TGCGCCAGCAGCATAACAGGGGCCCCCACTGAAGCTTTCTTT. This chain links TRBV5-1 with TRBJ1-1, with 7 bases lining up with TRBD1. Germline CDR1 SGHRS, CDR2 YFSETQ. The CDR3 has 14 amino acids. J gave up 4 bases and V 4 bases, and 7 bases lay outside the gene matches.

This clone was recorded at least ten times. This chain links TRBV30 with TRBJ2-3; tentative D call: TRBD2 (5 bases). This CDR3 spans 16 amino acids. CDR1 and CDR2 from the germline V gene are GTSNPN and SVGIG (reference sequence). With 1 base removed from V and 2 bases from J, the gap between germline ends came to 16 bases. CDR3 amino acids: CAWSALRSGYTDTQYF. The CDR3 nucleotides are TGTGCCTGGAGTGCCCTCAGGAGCGGTTACACAGATACGCAGTATTTT.

CDR3 DNA: TGCGCCAGCAGCCTAGGCCCTGGGGGGGGCGCCTACAATGAGCAGTTCTTC. This translates into CASSLGPGGGAYNEQFF. This chain uses TRBV4-1 with TRBJ2-1; D possibly corresponds to TRBD2 (7 bases). The CDR3 length is 17 residues. Per germline, CDR1 MGHRA and CDR2 YSYEKL. The V end lost 4 bases, the J end lost 2 bases, and 18 bases lay between the germline ends.